This T cell receptor beta chain was retrieved from a study of CD8+CD57+ T cells in acquired aplastic anemia. Across the study: Sorted CD4+ and CD8+ cell DNA averaged 3.2 ug.

Looked up from germline, CDR1 is LNHNV and CDR2 is YYDKDF (reference sequence). This CDR3 has 12 residues. As to this clonotype: The antigen is undetermined. One end of the junction fails to match germline, which may point to a read error.

General study points: In common between the patients and the controls were around 29 CD8+ CDR3 sequences. The study found no significant CD8+ Simpson's diversity difference between patients and controls.

TCR beta VDJ combinations and CDR3 sequences were profiled from genomic DNA. In TCRdb, the reads were re-called with MiXCR into one record per CDR3 protein. Among a few hundred thousand distinct CDR3 sequences listed, 55% to 70% were seen once. Sequences were obtained from sorted CD4+, CD8+, or CD8+CD57+ T cells (not recorded which) from PBMCs. The chain links TRBV15 to TRBJ2-1; weak D call: TRBD2 (6 bases). This clonotype was obtained from a human donor in good health, serving as a control. This CDR3 reads CASSRGGIDQLF. CDR3 bases: TGTGCCAGCAGCAGAGGAGGGATTGACCAGCTCTTC.